Each of the 10 T cell receptor beta chains below was sequenced from the same sample in a study of blood T cell repertoires in COVID-19. Profiling relied on immunoSEQ multiplex PCR, and the TCRdb table lists in-frame clones only, not all of them. The table lists 150,000 to 200,000 clones, 84% of them singletons. The sequenced sample consisted of PBMCs or T cells enriched from blood (not recorded which). The origin of the receptors is a woman aged 30 to 39 who had been exposed to COVID-19.

The CDR3 region has the DNA TGCAGCGTTGAAGATCGAGACAGGGGGAATAACTATGGCTACACCTTC. This codes for CSVEDRDRGNNYGYTF. The genes are TRBV29-1 and TRBJ1-2, with 9 bases aligning to TRBD1. The length of the CDR3 is 16 residues. V gave up 0 bases and J gave up 1 base; unmatched junction bases: 6. Looked up from germline, CDR1 is SQVTM and CDR2 is ANQGSEA.

The gene calls are TRBV6-6 and TRBJ2-1, with a tentative D call TRBD2 (6 bases). Germline V gene sequence: CDR1 MNHNY, CDR2 SVGAGI (reference sequence). CDR3 length equals 13 residues. The germline V and J ends were trimmed by 5 bases and 8 bases, with 13 bases remaining between them. The CDR3 loop reads CASSRLVGYEQFF. The CDR3 DNA is TGTGCCAGCAGTAGACTAGTTGGTTATGAGCAGTTCTTC.

This sequence joins TRBV5-1 and TRBJ2-1; tentatively, D is TRBD2 (6 bases). Germline assignment: CDR1 SGHRS and CDR2 YFSETQ. Trimming took off 0 bases at V and 8 bases at J, with 12 bases between the two ends. The CDR3 covers 14 residues. CDR3 in DNA: TGCGCCAGCAGCTTGGCGCCTACGGGGGATGAGCAGTTCTTC. Its protein product is CASSLAPTGDEQFF.

The rearrangement uses TRBV10-1 and TRBJ1-1; D not certain. The CDR3 has 13 residues. CDR1 and CDR2 (germline): WNHNN, SYGVQD (reference sequence). V was cut by 6 bases and J by 3 bases, with 11 bases left in between. CDR3 bases: TGCGCCAGCAGAGCAAACGAGGACACTGAAGCTTTCTTT. Translated, it gives CASRANEDTEAFF.

V is TRBV19 and J is TRBJ2-7; D not certain. Looked up from germline, CDR1 is LNHDA and CDR2 is SQIVND (reference sequence). The CDR3 totals 13 residues. The V end lost 3 bases, the J end lost 2 bases, and 8 bases lay between the germline ends. The CDR3 DNA reads as TGTGCCAGTAGTATCGGTCTTCCCTACGAGCAGTACTTC. Translated: CASSIGLPYEQYF.

The rearrangement uses TRBV9 and TRBJ2-3, with D possibly matching TRBD1 (5 bases). Germline lookup yields CDR1 SGDLS and CDR2 YYNGEE. The CDR3 has 15 residues. The V and J ends lost 0 bases and 2 bases respectively, with 10 bases between them. CDR3 nucleotides: TGTGCCAGCAGCGTAGAGGGCAGGGTCACAGATACGCAGTATTTT. Translated, it gives CASSVEGRVTDTQYF.

This chain uses TRBV9 with TRBJ2-2; 7 nucleotides align to TRBD2. After removal of 5 bases from V and 1 base from J, the junction contained 5 bases not matched to a gene. Germline loops: CDR1 SGDLS, CDR2 YYNGEE. The CDR3 has 15 residues. This chain's CDR3 is CASRASGENTGELFF. CDR3 coding DNA: TGTGCCAGCAGAGCTAGCGGAGAGAACACCGGGGAGCTGTTTTTT. Looking up the rest from reference TRBV9 and TRBJ2-2 gives the full variable domain: DSGVTQTPKHLITATGQRVTLRCSPRSGDLSVYWYQQSLDQGLQFLIQYYNGEERAKGNILERFSAQQFPDLHSELNLSSLELGDSALYFCASRASGENTGELFFGEGSRLTVL.

The rearrangement joins TRBV6-4 to TRBJ2-3, with unresolved D. There are 15 residues in the CDR3. Germline V gene sequence: CDR1 MRHNA, CDR2 SNTAGT. V lost 10 bases to trimming and J lost 3 bases, with 20 bases between them. CDR3 coding DNA: TGTGCCACCCCCGGCTCGCCTAGTTGGACAGATACGCAGTATTTT. Its translation is CATPGSPSWTDTQYF.

V usage is TRBV9 and J usage is TRBJ2-7, with D unclear. Germline V gene sequence: CDR1 SGDLS, CDR2 YYNGEE. V lost 3 bases to trimming and J lost 1 base, with 11 bases between them. This CDR3 comprises 14 residues. CDR3 bases: TGTGCCAGCAGCGCCAGTACGTCATCCTACGAGCAGTACTTC. It yields the protein CASSASTSSYEQYF.

The genes are TRBV7-6 and TRBJ1-1; D gene uncertain. V gave up 2 bases and J gave up 1 base, with 8 bases separating them. The CDR3 length is 14 residues. The germline V gene encodes CDR1 SGHVS and CDR2 FNYEAQ. The CDR3 here is CASSLFRGNTEAFF. The DNA of the CDR3 is TGTGCCAGCAGCTTATTCCGCGGGAACACTGAAGCTTTCTTT.